This entry features one TCR beta chain sequence. The donors were members of the roughly 120-subject validation cohort (separate from the roughly 670-subject first cohort). The sample originates from a study of cytomegalovirus exposure and HLA in healthy donors. Here immunoSEQ multiplex PCR was the method, and the copy in TCRdb shows in-frame clones only, minus some. Among approximately 80,000 clones listed, 93% were seen once. The V gene's germline CDR1 is KGHSH and CDR2 LQKENI. The CDR3 totals 13 residues. The germline V and J ends were trimmed by 3 bases and 4 bases, with 8 bases remaining between them.

This chain links TRBV18 with TRBJ2-3, with a weak D call TRBD1 (5 bases). This clonotype was obtained from a woman aged 30 to 39 in good health and CMV-seronegative. Sequenced sample: PBMCs. The CDR3 nucleotides are TGTGCCAGCTCACCGGCACAGGCAGATACGCAGTATTTT. It specifies CASSPAQADTQYF.